This TCR beta chain was sequenced in a study of graft-versus-host responses after intestinal transplantation. Regarding the study as a whole: Present in recipient marrow, GvH clones included some that appeared first in ileum or blood. Individuals who had graft-donor T cell macrochimerism had allografts that showed high graft-versus-host to host-versus-graft clonal ratios.

This clone has a handful of counts. Using immunoSEQ multiplex PCR, the repertoire was profiled, and TCRdb retains in-frame clones only, with some absent. The sample records some 8,000 clones, approximately 31% being singletons. Investigators plated 200,000 CFSE-labeled responder cells together with 200,000 irradiated stimulator cells labeled with violet dye. The input for sequencing was alloreactive CD8+ T cells from a mixed lymphocyte reaction culture, taken before intestinal transplant. Sample subset: CFSE-low proliferating T cells sorted from roughly six-day pre-transplant mixed lymphocyte reaction (GvH or HvG direction). The source is a human patient who received an intestinal transplant.

The CDR3 nucleotides are TGTGCCAGCAGTCTCAGCGGGGGGATAACCTACGAGCAGTACTTC. This encodes CASSLSGGITYEQYF. V is TRBV27 and J is TRBJ2-7; TRBD2 matches 9 bases. This CDR3 has 15 amino acids. The germline V gene encodes CDR1 MNHEY and CDR2 SMNVEV (reference sequence). V lost 5 bases, J lost 2 bases, and 7 bases stayed unmatched.